This TCR beta chain was captured by sequencing in a study of T cells in localized non-small cell lung cancer. The assay was immunoSEQ multiplex PCR, and TCRdb's table has in-frame clones only and misses some. The data contain 3,500 to 4,500 clones, 25% to 30% of them singletons. This CDR3 is built from 14 residues. Trimming took off 7 bases at V and 2 bases at J, with 12 bases between the two ends. Per the germline V gene, CDR1 is LNHDA and CDR2 is SQIVND (reference sequence). The count of this clone is one. Its antigen is still unknown. Study results and limitations: When the top 100 tumor clones were examined, a median around 61 of them also appeared in the adjacent lung, which was paired and uninvolved. Only one tumor region went through sequencing, so heterogeneity may still be there.

This chain joins TRBV19 and TRBJ1-5; no reliable D call. Sequencing was performed on lung tumor tissue, taken before any cancer treatment. This sequence originates from a man aged 40 to 70 with stage II lung adenocarcinoma. Here the CDR3 DNA reads TGTGCCAGTACTCAACTTGGGGGCAATCAGCCCCAGCATTTT. Protein: CASTQLGGNQPQHF. Drawing the rest from reference TRBV19 and TRBJ1-5, the complete variable domain is DGGITQSPKYLFRKEGQNVTLSCEQNLNHDAMYWYRQDPGQGLRLIYYSQIVNDFQKGDIAEGYSVSREKKESFPLTVTSAQKNPTAFYLCASTQLGGNQPQHFGDGTRLSIL.